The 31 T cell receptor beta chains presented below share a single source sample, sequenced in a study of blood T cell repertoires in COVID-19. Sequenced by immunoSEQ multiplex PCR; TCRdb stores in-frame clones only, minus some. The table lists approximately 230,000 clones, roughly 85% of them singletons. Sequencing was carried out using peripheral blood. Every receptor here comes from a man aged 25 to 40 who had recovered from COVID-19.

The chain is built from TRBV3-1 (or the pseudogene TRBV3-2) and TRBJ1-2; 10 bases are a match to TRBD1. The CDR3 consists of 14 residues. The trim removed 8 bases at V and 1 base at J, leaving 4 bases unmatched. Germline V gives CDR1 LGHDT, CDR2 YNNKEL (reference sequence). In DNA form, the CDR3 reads TGTGCCAGCTCCCGGACAGGGGGTAACTATGGCTACACCTTC. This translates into CASSRTGGNYGYTF.

The CDR3 nucleotides are TGTGCCAGCAGCTTGGAGCCGGGGGGGAACACCGGGGAGCTGTTTTTT. Encoded protein: CASSLEPGGNTGELFF. The rearrangement joins TRBV5-4 to TRBJ2-2, with TRBD2 matching 7 bases. This CDR3 region has 16 residues. The V and J ends lost 0 bases and 1 base, in that order; junction bases with no gene match: 3. Germline CDR1 and CDR2: SGHNT and YYREEE (reference sequence).

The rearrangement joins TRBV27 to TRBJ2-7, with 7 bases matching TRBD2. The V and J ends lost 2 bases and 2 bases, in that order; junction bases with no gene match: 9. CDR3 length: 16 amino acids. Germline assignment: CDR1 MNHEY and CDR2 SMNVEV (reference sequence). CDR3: CASSLRASGFTYEQYF. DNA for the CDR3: TGTGCCAGCAGTTTACGAGCTAGCGGTTTCACCTACGAGCAGTACTTC.

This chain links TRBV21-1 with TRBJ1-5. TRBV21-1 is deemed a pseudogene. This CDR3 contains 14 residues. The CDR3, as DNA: TGTGCCAGCAGCAAAGCTCTAGGAGGTCGGCCCCAGCATTTT. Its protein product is CASSKALGGRPQHF.

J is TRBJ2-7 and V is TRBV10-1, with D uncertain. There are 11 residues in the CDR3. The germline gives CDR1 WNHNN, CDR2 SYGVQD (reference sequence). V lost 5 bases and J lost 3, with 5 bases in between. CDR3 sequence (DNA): TGCGCCAGCAGTAATATCTACGAGCAGTACTTC. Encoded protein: CASSNIYEQYF.

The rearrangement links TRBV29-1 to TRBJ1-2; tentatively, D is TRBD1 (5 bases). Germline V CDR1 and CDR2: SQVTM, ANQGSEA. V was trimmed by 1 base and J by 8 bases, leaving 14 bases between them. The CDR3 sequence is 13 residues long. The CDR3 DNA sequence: TGCAGCGTTGAAGGGTGGGGCCTCCAGGGCTACACCTTC. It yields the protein CSVEGWGLQGYTF. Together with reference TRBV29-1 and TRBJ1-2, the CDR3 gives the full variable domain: SAVISQKPSRDICQRGTSLTIQCQVDSQVTMMFWYRQQPGQSLTLIATANQGSEATYESGFVIDKFPISRPNLTFSTLTVSNMSPEDSSIYLCSVEGWGLQGYTFGSGTRLTVV.

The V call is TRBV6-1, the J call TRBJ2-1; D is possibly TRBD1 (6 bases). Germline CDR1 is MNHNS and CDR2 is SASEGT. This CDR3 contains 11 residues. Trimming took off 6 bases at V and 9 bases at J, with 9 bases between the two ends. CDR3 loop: CASSPGAEQFF. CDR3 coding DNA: TGTGCCAGCAGCCCAGGGGCTGAGCAGTTCTTC.

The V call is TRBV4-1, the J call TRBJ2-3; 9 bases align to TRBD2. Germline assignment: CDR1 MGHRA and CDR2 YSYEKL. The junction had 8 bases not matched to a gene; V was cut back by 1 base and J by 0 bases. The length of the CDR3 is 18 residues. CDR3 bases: TGCGCCAGCAGCCAAGGGCGGACAAGCGGGGGGAGCACAGATACGCAGTATTTT. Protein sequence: CASSQGRTSGGSTDTQYF.

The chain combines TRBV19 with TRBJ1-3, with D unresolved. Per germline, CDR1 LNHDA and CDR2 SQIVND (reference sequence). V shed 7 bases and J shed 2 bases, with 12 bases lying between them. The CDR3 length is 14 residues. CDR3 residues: CASMPTATGNTIYF. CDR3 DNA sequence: TGTGCCAGTATGCCCACAGCAACTGGAAACACCATATATTTT.

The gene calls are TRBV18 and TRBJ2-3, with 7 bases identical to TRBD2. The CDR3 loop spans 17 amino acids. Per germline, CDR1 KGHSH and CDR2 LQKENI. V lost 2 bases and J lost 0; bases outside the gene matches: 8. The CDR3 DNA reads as TGTGCCAGCTCACCATTTATGGCTAGCGGTAGCACAGATACGCAGTATTTT. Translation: CASSPFMASGSTDTQYF.

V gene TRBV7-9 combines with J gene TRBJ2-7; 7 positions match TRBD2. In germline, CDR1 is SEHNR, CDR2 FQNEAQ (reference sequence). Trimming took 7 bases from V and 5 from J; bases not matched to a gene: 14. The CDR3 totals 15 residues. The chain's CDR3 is CASTQATGTNDEQYF. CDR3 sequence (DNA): TGTGCCAGCACCCAGGCAACCGGGACTAACGACGAGCAGTACTTC.

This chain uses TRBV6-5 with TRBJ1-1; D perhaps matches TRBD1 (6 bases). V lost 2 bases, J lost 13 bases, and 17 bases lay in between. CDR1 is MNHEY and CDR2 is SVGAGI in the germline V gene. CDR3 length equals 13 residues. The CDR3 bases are TGTGCCAGCAGTTACAACTACAGGGTTAGGGGTTTCTTT. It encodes CASSYNYRVRGFF.

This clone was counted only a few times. The CDR3 coding sequence is TGTGCCAGTACGGGACAAGGGGACCATCAGCCCCAGCATTTT. This translates into CASTGQGDHQPQHF. The gene calls are TRBV19 and TRBJ1-5, with D possibly TRBD1 on 6 matching bases. The CDR3 is 14 amino acids. From germline, CDR1 is LNHDA and CDR2 SQIVND (reference sequence). The V end was cut by 7 bases, the J end by 5 bases, with 15 bases between.

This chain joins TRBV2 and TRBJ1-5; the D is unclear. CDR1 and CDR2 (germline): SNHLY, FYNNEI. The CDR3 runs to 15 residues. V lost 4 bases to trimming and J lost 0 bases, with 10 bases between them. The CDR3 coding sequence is TGTGCCAGCAGTGTTAACAGACCTAGCAATCAGCCCCAGCATTTT. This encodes CASSVNRPSNQPQHF.

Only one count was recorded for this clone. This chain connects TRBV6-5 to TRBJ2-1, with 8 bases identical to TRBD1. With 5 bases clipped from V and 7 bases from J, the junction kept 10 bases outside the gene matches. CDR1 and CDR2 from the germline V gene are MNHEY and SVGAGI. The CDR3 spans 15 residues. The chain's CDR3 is CASSQRTGNRNEQFF. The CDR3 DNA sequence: TGTGCCAGCAGTCAAAGGACAGGGAATAGGAATGAGCAGTTCTTC.

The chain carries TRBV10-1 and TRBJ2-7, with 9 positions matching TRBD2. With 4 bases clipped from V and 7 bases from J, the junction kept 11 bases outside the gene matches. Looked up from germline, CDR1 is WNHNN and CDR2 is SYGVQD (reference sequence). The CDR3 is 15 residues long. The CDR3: CASSAGGGAWREQYF. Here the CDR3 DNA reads TGCGCCAGCAGTGCCGGCGGGGGGGCCTGGAGAGAGCAGTACTTC.

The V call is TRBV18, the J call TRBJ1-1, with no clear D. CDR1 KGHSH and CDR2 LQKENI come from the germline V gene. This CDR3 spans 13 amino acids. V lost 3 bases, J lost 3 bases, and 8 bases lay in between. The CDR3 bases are TGTGCCAGCTCACCCTCTCTTGACACTGAAGCTTTCTTT. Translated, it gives CASSPSLDTEAFF.

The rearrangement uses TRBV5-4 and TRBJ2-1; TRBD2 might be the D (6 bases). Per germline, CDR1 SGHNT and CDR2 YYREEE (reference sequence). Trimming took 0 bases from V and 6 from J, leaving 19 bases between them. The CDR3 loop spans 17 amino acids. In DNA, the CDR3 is TGTGCCAGCAGCTTGGTGATTGGGGAGGCAGGCGGCAATGAGCAGTTCTTC. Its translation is CASSLVIGEAGGNEQFF.

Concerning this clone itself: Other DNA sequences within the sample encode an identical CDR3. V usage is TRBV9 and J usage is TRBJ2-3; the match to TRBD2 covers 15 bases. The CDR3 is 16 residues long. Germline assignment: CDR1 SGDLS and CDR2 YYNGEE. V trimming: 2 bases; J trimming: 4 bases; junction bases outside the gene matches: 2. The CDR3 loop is CASSVGTSGGSDTQYF. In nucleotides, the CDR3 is TGTGCCAGCAGCGTCGGGACTAGCGGGGGGTCAGATACGCAGTATTTT. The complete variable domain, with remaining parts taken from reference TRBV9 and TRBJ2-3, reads DSGVTQTPKHLITATGQRVTLRCSPRSGDLSVYWYQQSLDQGLQFLIQYYNGEERAKGNILERFSAQQFPDLHSELNLSSLELGDSALYFCASSVGTSGGSDTQYFGPGTRLTVL.

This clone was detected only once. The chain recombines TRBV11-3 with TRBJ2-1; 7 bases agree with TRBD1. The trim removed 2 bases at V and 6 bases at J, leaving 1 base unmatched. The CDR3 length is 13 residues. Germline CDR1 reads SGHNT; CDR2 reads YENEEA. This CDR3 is CASSLRGPNEQFF. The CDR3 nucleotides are TGTGCCAGCAGCTTAAGGGGGCCCAATGAGCAGTTCTTC.

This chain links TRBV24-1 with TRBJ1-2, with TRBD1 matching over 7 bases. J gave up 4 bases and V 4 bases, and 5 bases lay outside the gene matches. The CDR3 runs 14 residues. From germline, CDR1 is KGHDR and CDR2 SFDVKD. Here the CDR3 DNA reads TGTGCCACCAGTGACCCCGGACAGGTCTATGGCTACACCTTC. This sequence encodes CATSDPGQVYGYTF.

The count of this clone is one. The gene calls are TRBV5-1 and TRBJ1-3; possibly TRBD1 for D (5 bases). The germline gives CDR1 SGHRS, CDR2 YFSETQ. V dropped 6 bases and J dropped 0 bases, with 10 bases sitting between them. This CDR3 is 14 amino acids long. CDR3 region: CASTPGVSGNTIYF. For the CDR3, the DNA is TGCGCCAGCACCCCGGGGGTCTCTGGAAACACCATATATTTT.

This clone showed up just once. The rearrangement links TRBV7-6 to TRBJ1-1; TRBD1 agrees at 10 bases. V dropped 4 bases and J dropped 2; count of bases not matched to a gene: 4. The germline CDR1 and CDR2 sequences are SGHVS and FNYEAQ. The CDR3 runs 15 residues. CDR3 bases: TGTGCCAGCAGCTCGAGACAGGGGGCTAACACTGAAGCTTTCTTT. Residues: CASSSRQGANTEAFF.

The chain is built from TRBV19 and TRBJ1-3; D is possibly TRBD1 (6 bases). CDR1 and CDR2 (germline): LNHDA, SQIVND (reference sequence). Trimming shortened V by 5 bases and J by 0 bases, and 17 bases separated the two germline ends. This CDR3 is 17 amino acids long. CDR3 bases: TGTGCCAGTAGTCCCAGGACAGCCGCTCTCTCTGGAAACACCATATATTTT. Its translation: CASSPRTAALSGNTIYF.

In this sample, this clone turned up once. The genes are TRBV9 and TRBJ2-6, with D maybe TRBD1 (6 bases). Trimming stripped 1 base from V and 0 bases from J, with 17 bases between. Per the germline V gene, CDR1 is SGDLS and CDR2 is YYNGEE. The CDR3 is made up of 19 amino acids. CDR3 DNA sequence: TGTGCCAGCAGCGTACAGGGGAGTACTAGAGACTCTGGGGCCAACGTCCTGACTTTC. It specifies CASSVQGSTRDSGANVLTF.

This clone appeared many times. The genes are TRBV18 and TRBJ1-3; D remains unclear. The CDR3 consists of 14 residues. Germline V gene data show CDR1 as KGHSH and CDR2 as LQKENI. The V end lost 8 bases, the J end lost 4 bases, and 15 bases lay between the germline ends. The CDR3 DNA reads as TGTGCCAGCCTCCCAGCGGGTGACGGAAACACCATATATTTT. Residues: CASLPAGDGNTIYF.

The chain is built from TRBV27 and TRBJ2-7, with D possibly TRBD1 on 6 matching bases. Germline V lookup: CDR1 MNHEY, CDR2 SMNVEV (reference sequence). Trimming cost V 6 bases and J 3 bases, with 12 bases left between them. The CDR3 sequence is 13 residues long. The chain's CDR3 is CASSNDRSYEQYF. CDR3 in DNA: TGTGCCAGCAGCAACGACAGGAGCTACGAGCAGTACTTC.

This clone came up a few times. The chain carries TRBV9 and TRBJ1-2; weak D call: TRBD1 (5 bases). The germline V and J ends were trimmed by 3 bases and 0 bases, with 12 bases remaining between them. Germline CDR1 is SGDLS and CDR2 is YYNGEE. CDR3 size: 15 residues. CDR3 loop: CASSAGGVPNYGYTF. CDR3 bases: TGTGCCAGCAGCGCCGGGGGAGTTCCTAACTATGGCTACACCTTC.

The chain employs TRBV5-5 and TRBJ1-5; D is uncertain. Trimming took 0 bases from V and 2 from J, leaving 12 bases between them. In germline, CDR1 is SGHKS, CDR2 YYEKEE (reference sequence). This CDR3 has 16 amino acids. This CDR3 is CASSLDRSQGNQPQHF. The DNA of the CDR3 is TGTGCCAGCAGCTTGGACAGATCCCAAGGCAATCAGCCCCAGCATTTT.

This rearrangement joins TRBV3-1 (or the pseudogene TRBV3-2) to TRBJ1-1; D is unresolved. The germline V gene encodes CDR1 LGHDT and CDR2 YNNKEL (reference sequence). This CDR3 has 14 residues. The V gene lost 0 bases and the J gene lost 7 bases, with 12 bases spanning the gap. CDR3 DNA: TGTGCCAGCAGCCAAGATTGGGGAGGGCTTGAAGCTTTCTTT. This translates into CASSQDWGGLEAFF.

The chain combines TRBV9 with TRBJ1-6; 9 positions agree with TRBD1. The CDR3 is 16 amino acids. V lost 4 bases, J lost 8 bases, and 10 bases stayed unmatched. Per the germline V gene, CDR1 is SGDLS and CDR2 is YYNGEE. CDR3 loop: CASSRSSGQGYSPLHF. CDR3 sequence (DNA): TGTGCCAGCAGCCGTAGCTCCGGACAGGGGTATTCACCCCTCCACTTT.